This T cell receptor (beta chain) appears in the sequencing data of a study of blood T cell repertoires in COVID-19. Turning to the study itself: From T cells, B-cell-depleted T cells, or PBMCs came the material, which was cDNA or gDNA.

Germline V CDR1 and CDR2: SGHTA, FQGNSA. This CDR3 region has 13 residues. Assay used: immunoSEQ multiplex PCR; TCRdb lists only in-frame clones, some missing. The sample consists of 310,000 or so clones, 86% of them appearing once. Turning to this clone: A read error may produce the germline difference seen at one junction end. Other nucleotide sequences from this sample produce the same CDR3.

Sequenced material: peripheral blood. The origin of this receptor is a woman between 50 and 59 years old with acute or convalescent COVID-19. This chain links TRBV7-2 with TRBJ2-5; D unclear. DNA for the CDR3: TGTGCCAGCAGCTTAGTTTACCAGGAGACCCAGTACTTC. As protein: CASSLVYQETQYF.